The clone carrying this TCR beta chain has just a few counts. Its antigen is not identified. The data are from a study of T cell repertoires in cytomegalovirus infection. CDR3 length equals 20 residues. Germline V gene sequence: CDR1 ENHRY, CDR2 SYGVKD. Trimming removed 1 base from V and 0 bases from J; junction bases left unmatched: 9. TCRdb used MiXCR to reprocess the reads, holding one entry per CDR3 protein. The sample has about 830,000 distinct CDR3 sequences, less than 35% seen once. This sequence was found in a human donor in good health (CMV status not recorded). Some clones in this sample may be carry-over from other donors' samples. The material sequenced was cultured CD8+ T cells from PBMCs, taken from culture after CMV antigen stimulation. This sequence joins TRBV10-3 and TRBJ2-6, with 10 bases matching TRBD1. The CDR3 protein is CAISEYDRGPPSSGANVLTF. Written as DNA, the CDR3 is TGTGCCATCAGTGAGTATGACAGGGGGCCTCCGAGCTCTGGGGCCAACGTCCTGACTTTC.